Listed below are T cell receptor beta chains from one sample, sequenced in a study of post-analysis software for immune sequencing data. MiXCR, applied by TCRdb to the PCR reads, yields one record per CDR3 protein. Here the sample spans more than 500,000 distinct CDR3 sequences, 30% to 40% being singletons. The specimen sequenced was blood. These receptors all stem from a girl aged 2 to 17 with multiple sclerosis. The CDR3 runs from the conserved cysteine through the conserved F or W. The order of the fields is CDR3 length, J gene, V gene, clone size, D gene, CDR3 DNA, CDR3 protein. A D gene is named only where the DNA matches it firmly. Rows may omit the clone size; those that give it use once, few, many or a size class.

len: 13
j_gene: TRBJ2-3
v_gene: TRBV7-6
abundance: -
d_gene: -
CDR3nt: TGTGCCAGCAGCTACGAAAGCACAGATACGCAGTATTTT
CDR3aa: CASSYESTDTQYF

len: 15
j_gene: TRBJ2-1
v_gene: TRBV20-1
abundance: few
d_gene: -
CDR3nt: TGCAGTGCTACTAGATCCGGGACTTCTTGGGATGAGCAGTTCTTC
CDR3aa: CSATRSGTSWDEQFF

len: 13
j_gene: TRBJ2-2
v_gene: TRBV28
abundance: -
d_gene: -
CDR3nt: TGTGCCACCGATAAGAGAGACACCGGGGAGCTGTTTTTT
CDR3aa: CATDKRDTGELFF

len: 13
j_gene: TRBJ1-2
v_gene: TRBV20-1
abundance: -
d_gene: -
CDR3nt: TGCAGTGCCGTAACGACTAGCGGGATAGGCTACACCTTC
CDR3aa: CSAVTTSGIGYTF

len: 15
j_gene: TRBJ2-1
v_gene: TRBV5-5
abundance: -
d_gene: TRBD2
CDR3nt: TGTGCCAGCATTAGACTAGCGGTCCCCCACAATGAGCAGTTCTTC
CDR3aa: CASIRLAVPHNEQFF

len: 12
j_gene: TRBJ2-5
v_gene: TRBV29-1
abundance: -
d_gene: -
CDR3nt: TGCAGCGCCCTCAGGGGTGGCTACGGGCAGTACTTC
CDR3aa: CSALRGGYGQYF

len: 12
j_gene: TRBJ2-1
v_gene: TRBV5-1
abundance: few
d_gene: -
CDR3nt: TGCGCCAGCAGCTTATTGACAGACCCTCAGTTCTTC
CDR3aa: CASSLLTDPQFF

len: 14
j_gene: TRBJ2-1
v_gene: TRBV5-1
abundance: -
d_gene: TRBD2
CDR3nt: TGCGCCAGCAGCTTGGCCGAGCGGGGTACTGAGCAGTTCTTC
CDR3aa: CASSLAERGTEQFF

len: 11
j_gene: TRBJ2-5
v_gene: TRBV20-1
abundance: many
d_gene: -
CDR3nt: TGCAGTGCTATCAGTGGGGAGACCCAGTACTTC
CDR3aa: CSAISGETQYF

len: 13
j_gene: TRBJ2-7
v_gene: TRBV3-1
abundance: -
d_gene: -
CDR3nt: TGTGCCAGCAGCCAGCACGCAACCTACGAGCAGTACTTC
CDR3aa: CASSQHATYEQYF

len: 14
j_gene: TRBJ2-1
v_gene: TRBV11-2
abundance: -
d_gene: TRBD2
CDR3nt: TGTGCCAGCAGCCCTAGCGGGGGCCCCAATGAGCAGTTCTTC
CDR3aa: CASSPSGGPNEQFF

len: 16
j_gene: TRBJ2-1
v_gene: TRBV7-8
abundance: many
d_gene: TRBD2
CDR3nt: TGTGCCAGCAGTTTTAGCGGGGGCCGTACCTACAATGAGCAGTTCTTC
CDR3aa: CASSFSGGRTYNEQFF

len: 13
j_gene: TRBJ2-1
v_gene: TRBV7-9
abundance: -
d_gene: -
CDR3nt: TGTGCCAGCAGCTTATATTTCCCAGCGGAGCAGTTCTTC
CDR3aa: CASSLYFPAEQFF

len: 16
j_gene: TRBJ1-5
v_gene: TRBV4-1
abundance: -
d_gene: -
CDR3nt: TGCGCCAGCAGCCAAGGGACACAGAATAGCAATCAGCCCCAGCATTTT
CDR3aa: CASSQGTQNSNQPQHF

len: 14
j_gene: TRBJ2-5
v_gene: TRBV20-1
abundance: -
d_gene: -
CDR3nt: TGCAGTGCTTCCTTGCTGGGGGCACAAGAGACCCAGTACTTC
CDR3aa: CSASLLGAQETQYF

len: 15
j_gene: TRBJ2-7
v_gene: TRBV5-1
abundance: -
d_gene: TRBD2
CDR3nt: TGCGCCAGCAGCTTGGCCGGGACTAGCAGCGACGAGCAGTACTTC
CDR3aa: CASSLAGTSSDEQYF

len: 13
j_gene: TRBJ2-1
v_gene: TRBV12-5
abundance: few
d_gene: -
CDR3nt: TGTGCTAGTGGTTTGGGCGACCCGGGAAAGAAGTTCTTC
CDR3aa: CASGLGDPGKKFF

len: 15
j_gene: TRBJ1-5
v_gene: TRBV13
abundance: -
d_gene: -
CDR3nt: TGTGCCAGCAGCTATTCCGGGACGCGCAATCAGCCCCAGCATTTT
CDR3aa: CASSYSGTRNQPQHF

len: 13
j_gene: TRBJ2-1
v_gene: TRBV12-3/TRBV12-4
abundance: few
d_gene: TRBD1
CDR3nt: TGTGCCAGCAGTCCCGACGACAGGGTAGGGCAGTTCTTC
CDR3aa: CASSPDDRVGQFF

len: 14
j_gene: TRBJ1-5
v_gene: TRBV4-1
abundance: -
d_gene: TRBD1
CDR3nt: TGCGCCAGCAGCCGGGACAGCATCCATCAGCCCCAGCATTTT
CDR3aa: CASSRDSIHQPQHF

len: 14
j_gene: TRBJ2-6
v_gene: TRBV20-1
abundance: -
d_gene: -
CDR3nt: TGCAGTGCTAGAGGGTTAGGCGGGGCCAACGTCCTGACTTTC
CDR3aa: CSARGLGGANVLTF

len: 12
j_gene: TRBJ1-2
v_gene: TRBV29-1
abundance: few
d_gene: -
CDR3nt: TGCAGCGCTCGCGAATCCCCCTATGGCTACACCTTC
CDR3aa: CSARESPYGYTF

len: 16
j_gene: TRBJ1-2
v_gene: TRBV7-9
abundance: -
d_gene: TRBD1
CDR3nt: TGTGCCAGCAGCTTAGAACAGGGGGCTAGGAACTATGGCTACACCTTC
CDR3aa: CASSLEQGARNYGYTF

len: 16
j_gene: TRBJ2-1
v_gene: TRBV6-5
abundance: -
d_gene: TRBD2
CDR3nt: TGTGCCAGCACCCCACTAGCGGGGGGGCTGAGGAATGAGCAGTTCTTC
CDR3aa: CASTPLAGGLRNEQFF

len: 17
j_gene: TRBJ1-1
v_gene: TRBV6-6
abundance: -
d_gene: -
CDR3nt: TGTGCCAGCAGTTACTCGTTTAGCAGGGGCTTGAACACTGAAGCTTTCTTT
CDR3aa: CASSYSFSRGLNTEAFF

len: 13
j_gene: TRBJ2-7
v_gene: TRBV7-2
abundance: few
d_gene: -
CDR3nt: TGTGCCAGCAGCCGACTAGGGGGGGACGAGCAGTACTTC
CDR3aa: CASSRLGGDEQYF